The rows below give T cell receptor beta chains drawn from one sample of a study of control samples from healthy donors and cancer patients. This table comes from immunoSEQ multiplex PCR, and its TCRdb copy is limited to in-frame clones, with some not included. The sample carries tens of thousands of clones, approximately 92% recorded once. Sample: PBMCs. Every receptor here comes from a man in his forties with colorectal cancer. CDR3s include the opening cysteine and the closing phenylalanine or tryptophan. The D gene is left open where the match is weak. Not all rows give a size; the values are once, few, many and, for expanded clones, a class.

j_gene	d_gene	len	v_gene	abundance	CDR3nt	CDR3aa
TRBJ2-3	-	13	TRBV18	-	TGTGCCAGCTCACCACTGGAGGGAGATACGCAGTATTTT	CASSPLEGDTQYF
TRBJ1-6	TRBD1	15	TRBV18	-	TGTGCCAGCTCACCGGGACAGGGGTACAATTCACCCCTCCACTTT	CASSPGQGYNSPLHF
TRBJ2-5	-	16	TRBV11-2	-	TGTGCCAGCAGCTCCTTTCGGGGAACGATACGCGAGACCCAGTACTTC	CASSSFRGTIRETQYF
TRBJ1-1	TRBD1	14	TRBV5-1	-	TGCGCCAGCAGCTCCGGACAGGGAATGACTGAAGCTTTCTTT	CASSSGQGMTEAFF
TRBJ1-6	-	13	TRBV6-5	-	TGTGCCAGCAGGTCAGACAGGAATTCACCCCTCCACTTT	CASRSDRNSPLHF
TRBJ2-2	-	16	TRBV9	-	TGTGCCAGCAGCGCCGATGGGGGGCGGACCACCGGGGAGCTGTTTTTT	CASSADGGRTTGELFF
TRBJ2-3	TRBD2	17	TRBV19	-	TGTGCCAGTAGTATACGGGCTAGCGGGGGAGTGGGAGATACGCAGTATTTT	CASSIRASGGVGDTQYF
TRBJ1-2	-	15	TRBV7-9	-	TGTGCCAGCAGCTTAATCCCAGGCAGGGCGCTTGGCTACACCTTC	CASSLIPGRALGYTF
TRBJ1-2	-	16	TRBV9	-	TGTGCCAGCAGCGTAGCCACACGGGGTACTAACTATGGCTACACCTTC	CASSVATRGTNYGYTF
TRBJ2-7	-	13	TRBV12-3/TRBV12-4	-	TGTGCCAGCACGCAGGGTAGCTCCTACGAGCAGTACTTC	CASTQGSSYEQYF
TRBJ1-1	TRBD1	12	TRBV6-5	few	TGTGCCACCCAGGGGGCTTACACTGAAGCTTTCTTT	CATQGAYTEAFF
TRBJ2-1	-	15	TRBV7-3	-	TGTGCCAGCAGCTTAATGATTGGGCAGAACAATGAGCAGTTCTTC	CASSLMIGQNNEQFF
TRBJ2-2	-	15	TRBV9	once	TGTGCCAGCAGCGCTCCCGGGACTCGACCCGGGGAGCTGTTTTTT	CASSAPGTRPGELFF
TRBJ2-6	TRBD2	19	TRBV4-1	-	TGCGCCAGCAGCCAAGAACAGCGGGGGACAACCTCTGGGGCCAACGTCCTGACTTTC	CASSQEQRGTTSGANVLTF
TRBJ1-2	TRBD1	18	TRBV5-6	-	TGTGCCAGCAGCTTGGCCGGCGGGACAGCCCTTCTCGGCTATGGCTACACCTTC	CASSLAGGTALLGYGYTF
TRBJ2-1	TRBD2	15	TRBV25-1	-	TGTGCCAGCAGCAGGACTAGCGGGGCTCACAATGAGCAGTTCTTC	CASSRTSGAHNEQFF
TRBJ2-7	TRBD1	15	TRBV6-2/TRBV6-3	-	TGTGCCAGCAGTTACGGGGACAGGTCAAACTACGAGCAGTACTTC	CASSYGDRSNYEQYF
TRBJ1-4	-	17	TRBV12-5	-	TGTGCTAGTGGTTTCGGTATAAAGACAGGATATAATGAAAAACTGTTTTTT	CASGFGIKTGYNEKLFF
TRBJ1-2	-	15	TRBV18	-	TGTGCCAGCTCACCACAGGGACCAAGCAACTATGGCTACACCTTC	CASSPQGPSNYGYTF
TRBJ1-5	-	15	TRBV3-1/TRBV3-2	-	TGTGCCAGCAGCCCTGACACGGGACGGGGACGCCCCCAGCATTTT	CASSPDTGRGRPQHF
TRBJ1-2	-	13	TRBV6-6	-	TGTGCCAGCAGAGCGGGTATAGACTATGGCTACACCTTC	CASRAGIDYGYTF
TRBJ2-2	TRBD1	16	TRBV5-5	-	TGTGCCAGCAGCTTGGCGGGACAGATTAACACCGGGGAGCTGTTTTTT	CASSLAGQINTGELFF
TRBJ1-3	TRBD1	15	TRBV9	-	TGTGCCAGCAGCGTGAGACAGGGGGCTGGAAACACCATATATTTT	CASSVRQGAGNTIYF
TRBJ2-1	TRBD1	15	TRBV6-5	few	TGTGCCAGCAGATCAGGGGGCCTGGCCTACAATGAGCAGTTCTTC	CASRSGGLAYNEQFF
TRBJ1-2	-	15	TRBV7-2	-	TGTGCCAGCAGACCAGAGGGACCCGCCGGTGGGGGCTACACCTTC	CASRPEGPAGGGYTF
TRBJ2-5	-	13	TRBV7-9	once	TGTGCCAGCAGCTCGACAGAGCAAGAGACCCAGTACTTC	CASSSTEQETQYF
TRBJ2-2	-	11	TRBV12-5	-	TGTGCTAGTGGTATTTCGGGGGAGCTGTTTTTT	CASGISGELFF
TRBJ1-3	-	14	TRBV2	once	TGTGCCAGCAGTGAGATCCGGGCGGGAAACACCATATATTTT	CASSEIRAGNTIYF
TRBJ1-2	-	15	TRBV28	-	TGTGCCAGCAGTTCCACCGGGAAGGGAAGCGGTGGCTACACCTTC	CASSSTGKGSGGYTF
TRBJ2-7	-	12	TRBV7-2	-	TGTGCCAGCAGCTTGGAGGGGGTCGAGCAGTACTTC	CASSLEGVEQYF
TRBJ2-7	-	15	TRBV6-5	-	TGTGCCAGCAGTTACTCCACAGTGGGGTCCTACGAGCAGTACTTC	CASSYSTVGSYEQYF
TRBJ2-7	-	16	TRBV4-2	-	TGTGCCAGCAGCCAAGAAGGCTCAGGGGAAGGCTACGAGCAGTACTTC	CASSQEGSGEGYEQYF
TRBJ2-1	-	14	TRBV29-1	-	TGCAGCGTTGAAGTTAACCAGGGAGGCAATGAGCAGTTCTTC	CSVEVNQGGNEQFF
TRBJ1-1	TRBD1	16	TRBV7-9	-	TGTGCCAGCAGCGCCTTGATTGGGACAGTAAACACTGAAGCTTTCTTT	CASSALIGTVNTEAFF
TRBJ1-2	-	14	TRBV7-2	-	TGTGCCAGCAGCTTAGGGCAGGGGCGGGCTGGCTACACCTTC	CASSLGQGRAGYTF
TRBJ1-4	-	12	TRBV5-1	once	TGCGCCAGCAGCTTCTCTAATGAAAAACTGTTTTTT	CASSFSNEKLFF
TRBJ1-1	TRBD1	13	TRBV12-3/TRBV12-4	once	TGTGCCAGCAGTGGGGACAGGGGCACTGAAGCTTTCTTT	CASSGDRGTEAFF
TRBJ1-4	-	15	TRBV7-9	-	TGTGCCAGCAGCCTCAGGACGGACACTAATGAAAAACTGTTTTTT	CASSLRTDTNEKLFF
TRBJ2-3	TRBD2	16	TRBV11-2	-	TGTGCCAGCAGCTCAACTCTAGCGGGGGTAACAGATACGCAGTATTTT	CASSSTLAGVTDTQYF
TRBJ2-5	-	16	TRBV3-1/TRBV3-2	-	TGTGCCAGCAGCCAAGAAGCAGGGACGGTTCAAGAGACCCAGTACTTC	CASSQEAGTVQETQYF
TRBJ2-1	-	13	TRBV6-5	few	TGTGCCAGCAGTTACCGAATCTACAATGAGCAGTTCTTC	CASSYRIYNEQFF
TRBJ1-4	-	16	TRBV7-9	-	TGTGCCAGCAGCTTAGCATTGGGTAGTCCCAATGAAAAACTGTTTTTT	CASSLALGSPNEKLFF
TRBJ1-5	-	12	TRBV7-2	-	TGTGCCAGCAGCATCCAGGATCAGCCCCAGCATTTT	CASSIQDQPQHF
TRBJ2-7	-	12	TRBV2	few	TGTGCCAGCAGTTCTTCCTCCTACGAGCAGTACTTC	CASSSSSYEQYF
TRBJ2-3	-	14	TRBV5-4	-	TGTGCCAGCAGCAAAAACCGGGGAACAGATACGCAGTATTTT	CASSKNRGTDTQYF